The entry below gives a single T cell receptor (beta chain) sequence along with its context. Its antigen is unknown. This entry comes from a study of T cell responses to AZD1222 COVID-19 vaccine. Study observations and caveats: Within unmutated variant regions lay the reported targets of nearly half of spike-specific TCRs.

CDR1 is LGHDT, CDR2 YNNKEL, per germline (reference sequence). After removal of 5 bases from V and 6 bases from J, the junction contained 21 bases not matched to a gene. The CDR3 consists of 19 residues. Profiled with immunoSEQ multiplex PCR; TCRdb holds only in-frame clones, not every one. The sample shows some 120,000 clones, around 91% of them seen only once. V usage is TRBV3-1 (or the pseudogene TRBV3-2) and J usage is TRBJ1-4; 7 bases are shared with TRBD1. This material consisted of peripheral blood, taken 28 days after the second AZD1222 dose. This sequence originates from an adult who received the AZD1222 COVID-19 vaccine. CDR3 loop: CASSSRLGRGRGPYEKLFF. CDR3 nucleotide sequence: TGTGCCAGCAGCTCCCGTCTCGGGCGGGGAAGGGGGCCTTATGAAAAACTGTTTTTT.